This T cell receptor beta chain comes out of a study of cytotoxic CD8 clonotypes in ibrutinib-treated CLL. On the study more broadly: Mean per-sample yields comprised around 260,000 productive templates and tens of thousands of productive rearrangements.

TCRdb's copy holds only in-frame clones and misses some; the assay was immunoSEQ multiplex PCR. Of tens of thousands of clones listed, over 60% are singletons. This specimen consisted of PBMCs, obtained after 12 months of ibrutinib treatment. The TCR originated in a human donor with chronic lymphocytic leukemia.

For the CDR3, the DNA is TGTGCCAGCAGTGAAGTCTCAGGGCGTTATGGTGAAAAACTGTTTTTT. Amino acids: CASSEVSGRYGEKLFF. V gene TRBV6-1 combines with J gene TRBJ1-4, with D possibly being TRBD1 (5 bases). The CDR3 runs 16 residues. CDR1 and CDR2 from the germline V gene are MNHNS and SASEGT. Trimming stripped 1 base from V and 7 bases from J, with 16 bases between.